A single sample is the source of the 14 T cell receptor beta chains below, sequenced in a study of PD-L1 blockade in urothelial cancer. Generated by immunoSEQ multiplex PCR, the TCRdb table keeps only in-frame clones and is missing some. The sample holds 38,000 or so clones; more than 70% are singletons and the top ten take about a sixth. Specimen: PBMCs, collected around atezolizumab (anti-PD-L1) treatment. These TCRs come from a man in his sixties with urothelial cancer.

This clone has a single count. This chain links TRBV19 with TRBJ1-5; no clear D gene. There are 13 residues in the CDR3. Germline-derived CDR1 and CDR2 are LNHDA and SQIVND (reference sequence). Trimming took off 3 bases at V and 5 bases at J, with 8 bases between the two ends. Here the CDR3 DNA reads TGTGCCAGTAGTATTAAACGGGATCAGCCCCAGCATTTT. Its protein product is CASSIKRDQPQHF.

The chain joins TRBV7-2 to TRBJ2-3; weak D call: TRBD1 (6 bases). The length of the CDR3 is 12 residues. CDR1 SGHTA and CDR2 FQGNSA come from the germline V gene. The V and J ends lost 5 bases and 5 bases respectively, with 8 bases between them. This CDR3 is CASSETGDTQYF. The CDR3 DNA reads as TGTGCCAGCAGCGAGACAGGAGATACGCAGTATTTT.

The gene calls are TRBV5-1 and TRBJ2-1; 7 bases line up with TRBD2. The CDR3 is made up of 14 amino acids. Germline lookup yields CDR1 SGHRS and CDR2 YFSETQ. V dropped 4 bases and J dropped 5; count of bases not matched to a gene: 6. The CDR3 region has the DNA TGCGCCAGCAGCCTAGCGGCGGTAAACAATGAGCAGTTCTTC. Translating gives CASSLAAVNNEQFF.

V usage is TRBV30 and J usage is TRBJ2-7, with TRBD1 matching over 9 bases. The length of the CDR3 is 14 residues. The germline V gene has CDR1 GTSNPN and CDR2 SVGIG (reference sequence). V shed 2 bases, J shed 3 bases, and the junction held 5 bases outside the gene matches. The CDR3 protein is CAWSRRTGDYEQYF. The CDR3 nucleotides are TGTGCCTGGAGTCGCCGGACAGGGGACTACGAGCAGTACTTC.

The chain links TRBV28 to TRBJ2-7; D is possibly TRBD1 (6 bases). The germline V gene encodes CDR1 MDHEN and CDR2 SYDVKM. This CDR3 has 13 residues. V shed 10 bases and J shed 2 bases, with 15 bases lying between them. DNA of the CDR3: TGTGCCACCCAGGGGACCCCCACCTACGAGCAGTACTTC. Its translation: CATQGTPTYEQYF.

The chain couples TRBV7-9 to TRBJ1-6, with D tentatively TRBD1 (6 bases). The CDR3 length is 15 residues. V lost 5 bases, J lost 5 bases, and 13 bases lay in between. Germline CDR1 SEHNR, CDR2 FQNEAQ (reference sequence). The CDR3 region is CASSLGGADNSPLHF. The CDR3 DNA follows: TGTGCCAGCAGCCTTGGGGGGGCGGATAATTCACCCCTCCACTTT. Full variable domain (remainder filled in from reference TRBV7-9 and TRBJ1-6): DTGVSQNPRHKITKRGQNVTFRCDPISEHNRLYWYRQTLGQGPEFLTYFQNEAQLEKSRLLSDRFSAERPKGSFSTLEIQRTEQGDSAMYLCASSLGGADNSPLHFGNGTRLTVT.

The rearrangement uses TRBV5-6 and TRBJ2-2; D unclear. Deletions cut 2 bases from V and 5 bases from J, with 4 bases between. This CDR3 region has 12 residues. Germline CDR1 reads SGHDT; CDR2 reads YYEEEE. The chain's CDR3 is CASSFGTGELFF. The CDR3 nucleotides are TGTGCCAGCAGCTTCGGGACCGGGGAGCTGTTTTTT.

The CDR3 DNA reads TGTGCCAGTCAACAGGGAACTTCCTACGAGCAGTACTTC. Translation gives CASQQGTSYEQYF. The V and J genes are TRBV28 and TRBJ2-7; possibly TRBD1 for D (6 bases). Per germline, CDR1 MDHEN and CDR2 SYDVKM. The CDR3 consists of 13 residues. V was shortened by 9 bases and J by 1 base, with 13 bases between the two germline ends.

This sequence joins TRBV28 and TRBJ2-7; D unresolved. V dropped 4 bases and J dropped 2 bases, with 15 bases sitting between them. The germline V gene has CDR1 MDHEN and CDR2 SYDVKM. This CDR3 spans 15 amino acids. The CDR3 here is CASSSLGSQTYEQYF. In nucleotides, the CDR3 is TGTGCCAGCAGTTCCTTGGGCTCCCAGACCTACGAGCAGTACTTC.

The chain links TRBV5-1 to TRBJ1-1; 7 nucleotides line up with TRBD1. CDR1 is SGHRS, CDR2 YFSETQ, per germline. The CDR3 consists of 14 residues. After removal of 2 bases from V and 6 bases from J, the junction contained 7 bases not matched to a gene. CDR3 bases: TGCGCCAGCAGCTTTGGAGGGGGCGAGGCTGAAGCTTTCTTT. It yields the protein CASSFGGGEAEAFF.

V gene TRBV6-5 combines with J gene TRBJ1-1; possible D gene TRBD1, 6 bases. V was trimmed by 0 bases and J by 11 bases, leaving 13 bases between them. The germline V gene has CDR1 MNHEY and CDR2 SVGAGI. CDR3 size: 13 residues. CDR3 region: CASSYSAGAHAFF. Written as DNA, the CDR3 is TGTGCCAGCAGTTACTCAGCGGGGGCGCATGCTTTCTTT.

The chain recombines TRBV28 with TRBJ1-2; D is ambiguous. V was clipped by 1 base and J by 5 bases, with 14 bases between them. CDR1 is MDHEN and CDR2 is SYDVKM in the germline V gene. This CDR3 spans 15 amino acids. CDR3 DNA sequence: TGTGCCAGCAGTTTATCAAACGTGGGCCTTTATGGCTACACCTTC. As protein: CASSLSNVGLYGYTF.

This clone has only a few counts. The CDR3 region is CASMGTLKTGELFF. In DNA, the CDR3 is TGTGCCAGTATGGGGACACTCAAAACCGGGGAGCTGTTTTTT. The chain employs TRBV19 and TRBJ2-2; possibly TRBD1 for D (6 bases). Germline V gene sequence: CDR1 LNHDA, CDR2 SQIVND (reference sequence). V lost 7 bases and J 5 bases, leaving 14 bases between the germline ends. This CDR3 is 14 amino acids long. The variable domain in full, with the rest retrieved from reference TRBV19 and TRBJ2-2, is DGGITQSPKYLFRKEGQNVTLSCEQNLNHDAMYWYRQDPGQGLRLIYYSQIVNDFQKGDIAEGYSVSREKKESFPLTVTSAQKNPTAFYLCASMGTLKTGELFFGEGSRLTVL.

V usage is TRBV6-6 and J usage is TRBJ2-5; no definite D call. Germline-derived CDR1 and CDR2 are MNHNY and SVGAGI (reference sequence). The germline V and J ends were trimmed by 5 bases and 4 bases, with 8 bases remaining between them. The CDR3 has 12 amino acids. The CDR3 coding sequence is TGTGCCAGCAGTCCCTTATCAGAGACCCAGTACTTC. Translated, it gives CASSPLSETQYF.